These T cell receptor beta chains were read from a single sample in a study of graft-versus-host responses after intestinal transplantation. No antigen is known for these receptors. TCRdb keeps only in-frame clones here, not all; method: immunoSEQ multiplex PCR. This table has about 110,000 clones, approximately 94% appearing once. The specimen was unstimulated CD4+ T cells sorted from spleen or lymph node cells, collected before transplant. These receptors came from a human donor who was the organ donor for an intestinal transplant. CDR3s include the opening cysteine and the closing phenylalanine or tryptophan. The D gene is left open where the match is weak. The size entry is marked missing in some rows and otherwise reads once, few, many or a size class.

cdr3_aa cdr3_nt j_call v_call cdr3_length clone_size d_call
CASSYNAELSHGVQFF TGTGCCAGCAGTTACAACGCGGAATTGTCCCACGGGGTGCAGTTCTTC TRBJ2-1 TRBV6-5 16 - -
CASSPSGGYNEQFF TGTGCCAGCAGTCCCTCCGGCGGTTACAATGAGCAGTTCTTC TRBJ2-1 TRBV6-1 14 - -
CASSFEYSSSNYGYTF TGTGCCAGCAGTTTCGAGTACAGTTCGAGTAACTATGGCTACACCTTC TRBJ1-2 TRBV7-9 16 - -
CASSSKAATSYNEQFF TGTGCCAGCAGTTCCAAAGCGGCCACTTCCTACAATGAGCAGTTCTTC TRBJ2-1 TRBV11-2 16 - -
CASSDYRGRVDTGELFF TGTGCCAGCAGTGATTACAGGGGGCGGGTCGACACCGGGGAGCTGTTTTTT TRBJ2-2 TRBV6-1 17 - TRBD1
CASTTPGQLYEQYF TGTGCCAGCACCACTCCCGGGCAGCTTTACGAGCAGTACTTC TRBJ2-7 TRBV21-1 14 - -
CASKTSGTRNRYEQYF TGTGCCAGCAAGACATCCGGGACCAGGAACCGCTACGAGCAGTACTTC TRBJ2-7 TRBV2 16 - -
CASSLRDRGYTEAFF TGTGCCAGCAGTTTAAGGGACAGGGGGTACACTGAAGCTTTCTTT TRBJ1-1 TRBV27 15 - TRBD1
CASSQDRAKNIQYF TGTGCCAGTAGCCAGGACAGGGCCAAAAACATTCAGTACTTC TRBJ2-4 TRBV19 14 - TRBD1
CASSVRTSGTYEQYF TGTGCCAGCAGCGTCCGGACTAGCGGGACCTACGAGCAGTACTTC TRBJ2-7 TRBV11-2 15 - TRBD2
CASSPRLSLNTEAFF TGTGCCAGCTCACCACGACTCTCTCTGAACACTGAAGCTTTCTTT TRBJ1-1 TRBV18 15 few -
CASSTTRPLAGGGEQYF TGTGCCAGCAGCACCACCCGGCCTCTAGCGGGAGGAGGCGAGCAGTACTTC TRBJ2-7 TRBV21-1 17 once -
CSVGLASPPGELFF TGCAGCGTTGGTCTAGCGAGTCCCCCCGGGGAGCTGTTTTTT TRBJ2-2 TRBV29-1 14 - -
CASSGQGASYEQYF TGTGCCAGCAGTGGACAGGGGGCGAGCTACGAGCAGTACTTC TRBJ2-7 TRBV6-1 14 - TRBD1
CASSLVGTQAFF TGCGCCAGCAGCTTGGTTGGGACCCAAGCTTTCTTT TRBJ1-1 TRBV5-1 12 few -
CASSSEGAYEQYF TGTGCCAGCTCGTCGGAGGGCGCCTACGAGCAGTACTTC TRBJ2-7 TRBV18 13 - -
CASQGTGRTGELFF TGTGCCAGTCAAGGGACAGGGCGGACCGGGGAGCTGTTTTTT TRBJ2-2 TRBV2 14 - TRBD1
CASSYSGLAGSYEQYF TGTGCCAGCAGTTACTCGGGACTAGCGGGCTCCTACGAGCAGTACTTC TRBJ2-7 TRBV6-5 16 - TRBD2
CASGLDATGGGYTF TGTGCTAGTGGTTTGGATGCTACAGGGGGTGGCTACACCTTC TRBJ1-2 TRBV12-5 14 - TRBD1
CASSLVLTGGPYEQYF TGTGCCAGCAGCTTGGTCCTGACGGGAGGGCCCTACGAGCAGTACTTC TRBJ2-7 TRBV5-4 16 - TRBD2
CASSSGLAGSTGELFF TGCGCCAGCAGCTCGGGACTAGCGGGTAGCACCGGGGAGCTGTTTTTT TRBJ2-2 TRBV5-1 16 - TRBD2
CASSRSVNTEAFF TGTGCCAGCAGTCGATCCGTGAACACTGAAGCTTTCTTT TRBJ1-1 TRBV6-1 13 - -
CASSLRWGRDGELFF TGTGCCAGCAGCTTACGTTGGGGGCGCGACGGGGAGCTGTTTTTT TRBJ2-2 TRBV13 15 few -
CASSLSDRQASQETQYF TGTGCCAGCAGCTTATCAGACCGTCAGGCTTCCCAAGAGACCCAGTACTTC TRBJ2-5 TRBV7-9 17 once -
CASSQDLRDQETQYF TGTGCCAGCAGCCAAGACTTGAGGGACCAAGAGACCCAGTACTTC TRBJ2-5 TRBV4-2 15 - -
CASSRSTAYEQYF TGTGCCAGCAGTCGATCAACAGCTTACGAGCAGTACTTC TRBJ2-7 TRBV6-6 13 - -
CASSQVGGGGITDTQYF TGTGCCAGCAGCCAAGTTGGTGGCGGGGGCATCACAGATACGCAGTATTTT TRBJ2-3 TRBV4-2 17 - -
CAWSVAGSYTGELFF TGTGCCTGGAGTGTAGCCGGGTCATACACCGGGGAGCTGTTTTTT TRBJ2-2 TRBV30 15 - -
CASSYMGTPHDYGYTF TGTGCCAGCAGTTACATGGGGACACCTCATGACTATGGCTACACCTTC TRBJ1-2 TRBV6-6 16 once -